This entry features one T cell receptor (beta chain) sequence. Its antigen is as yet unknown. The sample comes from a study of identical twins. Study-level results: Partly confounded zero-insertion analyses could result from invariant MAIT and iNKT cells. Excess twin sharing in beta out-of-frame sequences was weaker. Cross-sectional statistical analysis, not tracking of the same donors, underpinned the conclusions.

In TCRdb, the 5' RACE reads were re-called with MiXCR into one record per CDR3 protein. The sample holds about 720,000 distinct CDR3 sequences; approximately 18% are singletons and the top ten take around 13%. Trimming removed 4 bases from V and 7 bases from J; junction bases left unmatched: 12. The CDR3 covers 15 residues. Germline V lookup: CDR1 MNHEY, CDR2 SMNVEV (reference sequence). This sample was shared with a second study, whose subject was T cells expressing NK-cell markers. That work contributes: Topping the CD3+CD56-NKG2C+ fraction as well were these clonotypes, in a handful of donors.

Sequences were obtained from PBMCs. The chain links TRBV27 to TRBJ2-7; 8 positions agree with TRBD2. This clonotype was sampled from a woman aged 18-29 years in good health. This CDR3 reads CASSSWRGASREQYF. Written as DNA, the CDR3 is TGTGCCAGCAGTTCATGGCGGGGGGCATCGCGGGAGCAGTACTTC.